Sequencing of this TCR beta chain was carried out in a study of blood T cell repertoires in COVID-19. Turning to the study itself: From the United States, Italy and Spain came samples of acute and convalescent COVID-19. PBMCs, B-cell-depleted T cells, or T cells provided the cDNA or gDNA that made up the material.

In the authors' methods: Estimation of nucleated cell counts was performed using reference gene primer amplification. The protocol was immunoSEQ multiplex PCR, while the TCRdb copy is restricted to in-frame clones and leaves out a portion. The V and J calls and clone size are taken from that table; D and trimming were inferred from the DNA. The data show about 190,000 clones, around four fifths seen once. Sequenced: peripheral blood. This clonotype was sampled from a woman in her 70s with active or convalescent COVID-19.

CDR3 region: CASSSPRGGGRAQAAGELFF. The CDR3, as DNA: TGTGCCAGCAGCTCCCCTCGGGGTGGCGGGAGGGCCCAGGCGGCCGGGGAGCTGTTTTTT. The genes are TRBV21-1 and TRBJ2-2; the D segment call TRBD2 is taken from the table without a DNA check. TRBV21-1 corresponds to a pseudogene. CDR3 size: 20 residues.